This TCR beta chain emerged from a study of blood T cell repertoires in COVID-19. About the study: Collection of acute and convalescent COVID-19 samples took place in the United States, Italy and Spain. T cells, B-cell-depleted T cells, or PBMCs supplied cDNA or gDNA.

Sequenced by immunoSEQ multiplex PCR; TCRdb stores in-frame clones only, minus some. The top ten hold 5.5% to 7% of the sample, which has 85,000 to 130,000 clones, roughly nine tenths seen once. With V trimmed by 5 bases and J by 6 bases, 4 bases remained unmatched. This CDR3 is built from 13 residues. Germline V gene sequence: CDR1 MNHEY, CDR2 SVGAGI. This clonotype was obtained from a human donor in a cohort sampled during active COVID-19. The J gene is TRBJ1-5, the V gene TRBV6-5; 7 bases are shared with TRBD1. The sample comprised peripheral blood. CDR3 bases: TGTGCCAGCAGTCGACAGGGTGGTCAGCCCCAGCATTTT. Translating it yields CASSRQGGQPQHF.